The table lists the clone carrying this TCR beta chain with a count of one. Participants' reported clinical history set cohort assignment. The data were obtained in a study of blood T cell repertoires in COVID-19. Study details: The United States, Italy and Spain provided the acute and convalescent COVID-19 samples.

Clones were read by immunoSEQ multiplex PCR, and TCRdb kept only the in-frame ones, dropping some. Of 250,000 or so clones listed, 80% to 95% are singletons. Trimming pared 3 bases from V and 7 bases from J, leaving 16 bases between. The V gene's germline CDR1 is MGHDK and CDR2 SYGVNS. The CDR3 extends over 15 amino acids. This sequence originates from a man aged 40-49 years who had been exposed to COVID-19. The source material was PBMCs or T cells enriched from blood (not recorded which). The chain has TRBV25-1 and TRBJ2-1; the D gene is possibly TRBD1 (5 bases). The DNA of the CDR3 is TGTGCCAGCAGTGATCCGTTAGGACAACGAAATGAGCAGTTCTTC. Translation: CASSDPLGQRNEQFF.